The rows below give T cell receptor beta chains drawn from one sample of a study of blood T cells in healthy people across ages. TCRdb re-called the 5' RACE reads with MiXCR, one entry per CDR3 protein. The sample consists of 600,000 to 900,000 distinct CDR3 sequences, under 30% of them appearing once. These data were likewise used in another study, on T cells of mothers and their children.

The sequenced sample was blood. The receptors stem from a boy between 10 and 17 years old in good health. Each CDR3 is given with its conserved first and last residue. The D gene is left open where the match is weak. Clone size is stated in some rows and not others, as once, few, many or a class when expanded.

CDR3 DNA,CDR3 protein,V gene,J gene,D gene,clone size
TGTGCCAGCAGCACTTTGGGGTTCAACTATGGCTACACCTTC,CASSTLGFNYGYTF,TRBV14,TRBJ1-2,.,.
TGTGCCAGCAGTTACGGGCAGAACCTCTATGGCTACACCTTC,CASSYGQNLYGYTF,TRBV6-5,TRBJ1-2,.,few
TGCAGTGCTAGAGATCTGGGGGCCTCGAGTGGCTACACCTTC,CSARDLGASSGYTF,TRBV20-1,TRBJ1-2,.,.
TGTGCCAGCAGCTTGAAGGCCCGGGGAGCCTACAATGAGCAGTTCTTC,CASSLKARGAYNEQFF,TRBV7-9,TRBJ2-1,.,few
TGCGCCAGCAGCCAAGAACCCCCTTGGGAGCTCTACGAAAGCTCCTATAATTCACCCCTCCACTTT,CASSQEPPWELYESSYNSPLHF,TRBV4-1,TRBJ1-6,.,.
TGTGCCAGCAGTCGACAGGGAGGGAGTCAGCCCCAGCATTTT,CASSRQGGSQPQHF,TRBV4-2,TRBJ1-5,TRBD1,few
TGTGCCAGCCGGGGCGCAGCGGGGGGGCCTATGGACACCGGGGAGCTGTTTTTT,CASRGAAGGPMDTGELFF,TRBV4-2,TRBJ2-2,TRBD2,.
TGTGCCAGCACTATTGGACAGGGGAGATCCTACGAGCAGTACTTC,CASTIGQGRSYEQYF,TRBV28,TRBJ2-7,TRBD1,few
TGTGCCATCAGTGGCGGAACAGGGGGTCGAACAGATACGCAGTATTTT,CAISGGTGGRTDTQYF,TRBV10-3,TRBJ2-3,TRBD1,.
TGTGCCAGCAGTTACCCGATCGGACAGTCCTACGAGCAGTACTTC,CASSYPIGQSYEQYF,TRBV6-5,TRBJ2-7,.,.
TGTGCCATCACTTCGAGGGACTCCTACAATGAGCAGTTCTTC,CAITSRDSYNEQFF,TRBV10-3,TRBJ2-1,.,.
TGTGCCATCAGTGAGTCGACAGAAGAGACCCAGTACTTC,CAISESTEETQYF,TRBV10-3,TRBJ2-5,.,.
TGTGCCAGCAGCCCGAGACAGGGCCTTAGGGAGCAGTACTTC,CASSPRQGLREQYF,TRBV12-3/TRBV12-4,TRBJ2-5,TRBD1,few
TGCGCCAGCAGCAGCTACAGATCAACTAATGAAAAACTGTTTTTT,CASSSYRSTNEKLFF,TRBV5-1,TRBJ1-4,.,few
TGTGCCAGCAGTGCCGGAGGTGCCGCGTCCTACGAGCAGTACTTC,CASSAGGAASYEQYF,TRBV25-1,TRBJ2-7,.,few
TGTGCCAGCGTGGCGTCCCTCAATCAGCCCCAGCATTTT,CASVASLNQPQHF,TRBV19,TRBJ1-5,.,.
TGTGCCAGCAGCCCCAGCGGGACAACTCAAGAGACCCAGTACTTC,CASSPSGTTQETQYF,TRBV11-3,TRBJ2-5,.,.
TGCGCCAGCAGCTTGTTGACCGCTGAGTTCACTGAAGCTTTCTTT,CASSLLTAEFTEAFF,TRBV5-1,TRBJ1-1,.,few
TGCGCCAGCAGCTCGAAGGGGACGGGCACCGGGGAGCTGTTTTTT,CASSSKGTGTGELFF,TRBV5-1,TRBJ2-2,.,.
TGTGCCAGCAGTCGTGGAGGGGGGAACACCGGGGAGCTGTTTTTT,CASSRGGGNTGELFF,TRBV5-5,TRBJ2-2,.,.
TGTGCCATCAGCGTAGGTTCGACAGGGCCACAAGAGACCCAGTACTTC,CAISVGSTGPQETQYF,TRBV10-3,TRBJ2-5,TRBD1,many
TGCAGTGCTCGGACAGTTCTCGGAAACACCATATATTTT,CSARTVLGNTIYF,TRBV20-1,TRBJ1-3,.,.
TGCGCCAGCAGCCAGACAGGGAGATACGAGCAGTACTTC,CASSQTGRYEQYF,TRBV4-1,TRBJ2-7,TRBD1,.
TGTGCCAGCAGCGCAAAGGGGGACAGGGACGAAAAACTGTTTTTT,CASSAKGDRDEKLFF,TRBV7-6,TRBJ1-4,TRBD1,once
TGTGCCAGCAGTCTCAACGGACAGGCTGATGGCTACACCTTC,CASSLNGQADGYTF,TRBV3-1,TRBJ1-2,TRBD1,.
TGTGCCAGCAGTTGGTCATGGGGGGGCGGGAGAGATACGCAGTATTTT,CASSWSWGGGRDTQYF,TRBV12-3/TRBV12-4,TRBJ2-3,.,.
TGCAGTGCTAGACGGCCCGGGCCCAGGTTGATGGAGACCCAGTACTTC,CSARRPGPRLMETQYF,TRBV20-1,TRBJ2-5,.,few
TGTGCCAGCAGCTTGGAAAGGCGATCCCAGTTCTTC,CASSLERRSQFF,TRBV5-4,TRBJ2-1,.,.
TGTGCCATCAGTGAGTCGGCAGGGCGGAACGAAAAACTGTTTTTT,CAISESAGRNEKLFF,TRBV10-3,TRBJ1-4,.,.
TGTGCCAGCAGCCTTCTACCGACAGGTTCAGAAGCTTTCTTT,CASSLLPTGSEAFF,TRBV3-1,TRBJ1-1,.,.
TGCGCCAGCAGTGACTTTACCTCCAATCAGCCCCAGCATTTT,CASSDFTSNQPQHF,TRBV10-2,TRBJ1-5,.,few
TGTGCCAGCAGTTTGACTCGCAATCAGCCCCAGCATTTT,CASSLTRNQPQHF,TRBV12-3/TRBV12-4,TRBJ1-5,.,.
TGTGCCAGCCTCGGGACCGCCACCGGGGAGCTGTTTTTT,CASLGTATGELFF,TRBV6-6,TRBJ2-2,.,.
TGTGCCAGCAGAGCCGGGCAAGGCCTCTACAATGAGCAGTTCTTC,CASRAGQGLYNEQFF,TRBV12-3/TRBV12-4,TRBJ2-1,.,few
TGTGCCAGCAGCTTGGGTGGGGGGCGAAACACTGAAGCTTTCTTT,CASSLGGGRNTEAFF,TRBV7-3,TRBJ1-1,.,.
TGTGCCAGCAGCTTAGACAGGGGCTACGAGCTGTACTTC,CASSLDRGYELYF,TRBV7-2,TRBJ2-5,TRBD1,few